This T cell receptor beta chain originates from a study of shared clonotypes between healthy human individuals. The protocol was immunoSEQ multiplex PCR, while the TCRdb copy is restricted to in-frame clones and leaves out a portion. The sample lists approximately 320,000 clones; around two thirds were seen once. The CDR3 runs to 15 residues. V lost 1 base to trimming and J lost 4 bases; unmatched junction nucleotides: 6. Per germline, CDR1 SGHRS and CDR2 YFSETQ. The specimen sequenced was memory CD4+ T cells sorted from blood. The subset here: CD45RA-negative fraction. V and J are TRBV5-1 and TRBJ1-1; the match to TRBD1 covers 8 bases. The sequence derives from a man aged 25-45 years in good health. This chain's CDR3 is CASSLYRGMSTEAFF. The CDR3 nucleotides are TGCGCCAGCAGCTTGTACAGGGGGATGTCCACTGAAGCTTTCTTT.